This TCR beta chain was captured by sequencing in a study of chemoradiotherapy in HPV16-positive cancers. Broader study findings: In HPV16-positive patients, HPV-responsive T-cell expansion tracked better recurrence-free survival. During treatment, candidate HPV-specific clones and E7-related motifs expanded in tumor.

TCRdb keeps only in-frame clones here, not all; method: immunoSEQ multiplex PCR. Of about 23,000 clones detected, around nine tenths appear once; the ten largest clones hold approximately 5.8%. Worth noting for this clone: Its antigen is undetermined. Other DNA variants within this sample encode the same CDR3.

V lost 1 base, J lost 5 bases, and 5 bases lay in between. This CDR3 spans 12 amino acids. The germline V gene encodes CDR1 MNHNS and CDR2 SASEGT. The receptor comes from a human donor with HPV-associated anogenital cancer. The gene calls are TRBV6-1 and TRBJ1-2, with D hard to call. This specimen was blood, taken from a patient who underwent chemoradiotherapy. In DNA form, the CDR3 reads TGTGCCAGCAGTGAAGGTCCTTATGGCTACACCTTC. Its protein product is CASSEGPYGYTF.